The clone carrying this TCR beta chain was seen just once. What it binds is not known. These data originate in a study of shared clonotypes between healthy human individuals. The assay ran at deep level. Clones were sequenced by immunoSEQ multiplex PCR, and TCRdb holds only the in-frame ones, with some missing. The repertoire holds 2 million to 2.5 million clones, with around 92% as singletons. Notes on the study in general: Naive subsets generally exceeded memory subsets in estimated richness.

V was trimmed by 2 bases and J by 7 bases, leaving 15 bases between them. Germline loops: CDR1 SQVTM, CDR2 ANQGSEA. The CDR3 contains 14 residues. This receptor was obtained from a man aged 18 to 35 in good health. Some clones in this sample may be carry-over from other donors' samples. The sequencing sample was made of naive CD4+ T cells from PBMCs. Subset of the sample: CD45RA+ positively selected. V is TRBV29-1 and J is TRBJ2-1; D could derive from TRBD1 or TRBD2 (6 bases each). Written as DNA, the CDR3 is TGCAGCGTTGAAACAGGGTCCCGGGGGAATGAGCAGTTCTTC. Protein product: CSVETGSRGNEQFF.